This T cell receptor (beta chain) was recovered during a study of cytomegalovirus exposure and HLA in healthy donors. In the PCR, 60 Vbeta and 13 Jbeta primers were used. Method: immunoSEQ multiplex PCR; TCRdb's copy keeps in-frame clones and lacks some. The table includes just over 70,000 clones, 70% to 75% detected once. General observations from the study: Reportedly, HLA-A and HLA-B alleles of most subjects were accurately predicted from TCR beta.

Trimming pared 1 base from V and 4 bases from J, leaving 11 bases between. CDR1 is MGHRA, CDR2 YSYEKL, per germline. There are 14 residues in the CDR3. On this clone: Its antigen is unidentified.

V is TRBV4-1 and J is TRBJ2-7, with D tentatively TRBD1 (5 bases). The TCR sequence derives from a human donor in good health. Material for sequencing was PBMCs. The CDR3 DNA reads as TGCGCCAGCAGCCAAGGCGCCAGGGAATACGAGCAGTACTTC. Translated, it gives CASSQGAREYEQYF.